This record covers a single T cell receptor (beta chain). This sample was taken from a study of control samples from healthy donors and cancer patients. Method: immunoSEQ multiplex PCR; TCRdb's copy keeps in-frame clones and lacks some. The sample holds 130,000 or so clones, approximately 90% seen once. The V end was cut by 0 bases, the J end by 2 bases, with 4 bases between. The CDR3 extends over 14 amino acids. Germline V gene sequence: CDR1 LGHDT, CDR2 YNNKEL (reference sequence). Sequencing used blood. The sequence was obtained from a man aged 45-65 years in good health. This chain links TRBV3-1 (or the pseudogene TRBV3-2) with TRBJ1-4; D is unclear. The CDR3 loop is CASSQEFTNEKLFF. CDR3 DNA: TGTGCCAGCAGCCAAGAATTTACTAATGAAAAACTGTTTTTT.